This record looks at one T cell receptor beta chain sequence and its context. Participants spanned ages about 18 to 100 years and resided in fewer than 30 US areas. Each participant's cohort was designated according to participant-reported clinical history. This entry belongs to a study of blood T cell repertoires in COVID-19. Study background: There were acute and convalescent COVID-19 samples, and they came from the United States, Italy and Spain.

V lost 5 bases to trimming and J lost 4 bases, with 15 bases between them. Germline V lookup: CDR1 LGHDT, CDR2 YNNKEL (reference sequence). The CDR3 totals 15 residues. Under the authors' procedure: Reference gene primer amplification gave nucleated cell count estimates. Sequencing was performed with immunoSEQ multiplex PCR; in TCRdb, only in-frame clones are kept and a portion is missing. D and trimming were read from the DNA, whereas the V and J calls and clone size are those reported in that table. The table includes roughly 200,000 clones, around 86% detected once. The material sequenced was PBMCs or T cells enriched from blood (not recorded which). V is TRBV3-1 (or the pseudogene TRBV3-2) and J is TRBJ1-5, with D possibly being TRBD1 (6 bases). The clonotype comes from a woman between 40 and 55 years old with acute COVID-19. The CDR3 reads CASSGSGQGNQPQHF. Here the CDR3 DNA reads TGTGCCAGCAGCGGATCAGGCCAGGGGAATCAGCCCCAGCATTTT.